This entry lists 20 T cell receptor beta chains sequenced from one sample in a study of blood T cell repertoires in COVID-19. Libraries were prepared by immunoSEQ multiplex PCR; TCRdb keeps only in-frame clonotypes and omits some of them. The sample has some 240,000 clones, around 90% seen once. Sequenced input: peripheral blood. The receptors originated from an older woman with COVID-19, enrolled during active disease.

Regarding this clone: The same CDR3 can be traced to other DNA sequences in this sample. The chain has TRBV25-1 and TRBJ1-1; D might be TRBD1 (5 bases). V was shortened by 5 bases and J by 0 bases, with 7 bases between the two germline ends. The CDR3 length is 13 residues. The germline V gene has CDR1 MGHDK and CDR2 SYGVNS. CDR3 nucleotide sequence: TGTGCCAGCAGTCCAGGGATGAACACTGAAGCTTTCTTT. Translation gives CASSPGMNTEAFF.

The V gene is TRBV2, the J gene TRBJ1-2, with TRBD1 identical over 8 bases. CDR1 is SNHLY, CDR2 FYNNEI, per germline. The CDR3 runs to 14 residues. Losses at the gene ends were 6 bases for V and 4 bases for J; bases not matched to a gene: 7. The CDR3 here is CASSPTGVAYGYTF. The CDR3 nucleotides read TGTGCCAGCAGCCCGACAGGGGTAGCCTATGGCTACACCTTC.

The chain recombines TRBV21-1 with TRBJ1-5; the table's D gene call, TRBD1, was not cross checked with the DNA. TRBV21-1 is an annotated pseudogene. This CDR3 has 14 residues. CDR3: CASSTNRAEKPQHF. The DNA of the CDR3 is TGTGCCAGCAGCACCAACAGGGCGGAAAAGCCCCAGCATTTT.

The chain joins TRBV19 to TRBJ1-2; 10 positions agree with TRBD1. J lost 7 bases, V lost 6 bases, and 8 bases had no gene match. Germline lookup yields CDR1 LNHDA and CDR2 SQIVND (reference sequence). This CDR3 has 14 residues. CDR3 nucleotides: TGTGCCAGTAGCCCGGGACAGGGGATTAGTGGCTACACCTTC. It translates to CASSPGQGISGYTF.

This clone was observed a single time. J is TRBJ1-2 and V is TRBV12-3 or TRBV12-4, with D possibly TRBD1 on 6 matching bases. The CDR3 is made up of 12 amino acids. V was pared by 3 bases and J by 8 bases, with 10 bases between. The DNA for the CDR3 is TGTGCCAGCAGTTTGCAGGGGACGGGCTACACCTTC. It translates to CASSLQGTGYTF.

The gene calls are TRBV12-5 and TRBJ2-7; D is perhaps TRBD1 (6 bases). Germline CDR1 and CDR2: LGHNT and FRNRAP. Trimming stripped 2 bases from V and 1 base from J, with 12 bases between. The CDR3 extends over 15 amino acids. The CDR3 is CASGLYREGSYEQYF. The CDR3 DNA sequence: TGTGCTAGTGGTTTGTACAGGGAAGGGTCCTACGAGCAGTACTTC.

The CDR3 region has the DNA TGTGCCAGCAGCCTTCGGGGCGGGGGAGCTGGGACCCAGTACTTC. Translation gives CASSLRGGGAGTQYF. V usage is TRBV5-8 and J usage is TRBJ2-5; 7 positions agree with TRBD2. Trimming cost V 4 bases and J 7 bases; bases outside gene matches: 13. The CDR3 has 15 amino acids. Germline-derived CDR1 and CDR2 are SGHTS and YDEGEE.

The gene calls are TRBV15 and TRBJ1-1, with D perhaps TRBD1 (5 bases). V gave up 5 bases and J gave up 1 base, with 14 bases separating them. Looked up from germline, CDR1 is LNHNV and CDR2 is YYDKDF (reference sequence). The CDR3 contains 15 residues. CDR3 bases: TGTGCCACCAGCCTCGGGGCGGGGTGGAACACTGAAGCTTTCTTT. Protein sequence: CATSLGAGWNTEAFF.

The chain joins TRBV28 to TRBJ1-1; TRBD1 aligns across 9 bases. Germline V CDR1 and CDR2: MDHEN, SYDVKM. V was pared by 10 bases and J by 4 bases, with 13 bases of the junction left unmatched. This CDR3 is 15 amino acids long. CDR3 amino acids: CATREPDRGTTEAFF. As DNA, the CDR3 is TGTGCCACCAGAGAACCGGACAGGGGAACCACTGAAGCTTTCTTT.

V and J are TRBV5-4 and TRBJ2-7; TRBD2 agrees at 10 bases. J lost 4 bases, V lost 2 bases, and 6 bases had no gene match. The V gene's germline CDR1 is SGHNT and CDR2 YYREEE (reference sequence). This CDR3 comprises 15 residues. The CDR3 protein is CASSFTSGILYEQYF. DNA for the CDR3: TGTGCCAGCAGCTTTACTAGCGGGATCTTATACGAGCAGTACTTC.

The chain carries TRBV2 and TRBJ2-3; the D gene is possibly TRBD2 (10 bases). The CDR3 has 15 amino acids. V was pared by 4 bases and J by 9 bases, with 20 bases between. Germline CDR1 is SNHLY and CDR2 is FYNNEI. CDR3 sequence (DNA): TGTGCCAGCAGTGTCCAGCGGGGGGGACAGGGAACGCAGTATTTT. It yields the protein CASSVQRGGQGTQYF. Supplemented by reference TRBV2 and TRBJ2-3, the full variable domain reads EPEVTQTPSHQVTQMGQEVILRCVPISNHLYFYWYRQILGQKVEFLVSFYNNEISEKSEIFDDQFSVERPDGSNFTLKIRSTKLEDSAMYFCASSVQRGGQGTQYFGPGTRLTVL.

CDR3 loop: CASSLITGSPKNIQYF. Here the CDR3 DNA reads TGTGCCAGCAGCTTAATAACGGGATCCCCCAAAAACATTCAGTACTTC. V usage is TRBV7-9 and J usage is TRBJ2-4, with a tentative D call TRBD2 (5 bases). This CDR3 spans 16 amino acids. Trimming left V 2 bases short and J 2 bases short, with 13 bases between. Germline loops: CDR1 SEHNR, CDR2 FQNEAQ (reference sequence).

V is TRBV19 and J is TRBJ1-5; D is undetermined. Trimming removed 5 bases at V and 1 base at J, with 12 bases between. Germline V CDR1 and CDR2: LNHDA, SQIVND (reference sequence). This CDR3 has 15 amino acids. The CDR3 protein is CASSSLSVSNQPQHF. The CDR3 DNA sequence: TGTGCCAGTAGTTCACTAAGTGTGAGCAATCAGCCCCAGCATTTT.

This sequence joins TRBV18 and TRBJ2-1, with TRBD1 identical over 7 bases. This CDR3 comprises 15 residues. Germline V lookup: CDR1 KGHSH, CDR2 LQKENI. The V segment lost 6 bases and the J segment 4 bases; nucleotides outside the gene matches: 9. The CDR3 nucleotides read TGTGCCAGCTCGCTTAGGGGGCTTCAGTACAATGAGCAGTTCTTC. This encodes CASSLRGLQYNEQFF. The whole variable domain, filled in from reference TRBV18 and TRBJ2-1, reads NAGVMQNPRHLVRRRGQEARLRCSPMKGHSHVYWYRQLPEEGLKFMVYLQKENIIDESGMPKERFSAEFPKEGPSILRIQQVVRGDSAAYFCASSLRGLQYNEQFFGPGTRLTVL.

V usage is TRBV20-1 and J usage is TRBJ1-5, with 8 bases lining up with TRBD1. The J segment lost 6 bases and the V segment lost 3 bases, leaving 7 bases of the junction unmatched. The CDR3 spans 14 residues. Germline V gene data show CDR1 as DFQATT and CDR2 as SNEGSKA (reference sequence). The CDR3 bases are TGCAGTGCTAGTTCATCCAGGGGGCTTCAGCCCCAGCATTTT. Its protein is CSASSSRGLQPQHF.

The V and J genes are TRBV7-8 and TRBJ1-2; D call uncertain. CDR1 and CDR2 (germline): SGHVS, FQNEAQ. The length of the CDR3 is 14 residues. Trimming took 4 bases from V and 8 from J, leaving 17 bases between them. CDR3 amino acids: CASSSSRSFGGYTF. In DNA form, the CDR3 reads TGTGCCAGCAGCTCCTCTCGGAGTTTTGGCGGCTACACCTTC.

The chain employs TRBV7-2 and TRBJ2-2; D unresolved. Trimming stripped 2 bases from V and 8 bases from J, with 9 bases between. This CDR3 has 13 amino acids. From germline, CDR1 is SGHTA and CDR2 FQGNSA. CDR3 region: CASSLTLRGELFF. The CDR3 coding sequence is TGTGCCAGCAGCTTAACACTAAGGGGGGAGCTGTTTTTT.

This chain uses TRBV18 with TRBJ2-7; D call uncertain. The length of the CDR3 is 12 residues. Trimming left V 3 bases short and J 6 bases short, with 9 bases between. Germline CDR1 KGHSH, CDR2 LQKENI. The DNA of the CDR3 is TGTGCCAGCTCACCCACCTCAGGCGAGCAGTACTTC. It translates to CASSPTSGEQYF.

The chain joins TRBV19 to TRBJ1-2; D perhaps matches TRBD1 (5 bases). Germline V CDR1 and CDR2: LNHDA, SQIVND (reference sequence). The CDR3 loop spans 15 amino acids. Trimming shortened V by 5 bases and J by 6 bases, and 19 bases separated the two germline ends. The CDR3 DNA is TGTGCCAGTAGTCCACGAACGATTCGACAGAATGGCTACACCTTC. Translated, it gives CASSPRTIRQNGYTF.

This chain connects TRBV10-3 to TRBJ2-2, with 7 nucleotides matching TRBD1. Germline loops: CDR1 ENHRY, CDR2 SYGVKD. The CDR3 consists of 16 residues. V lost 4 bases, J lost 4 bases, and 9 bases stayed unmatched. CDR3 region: CAISVAGTVATGELFF. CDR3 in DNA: TGTGCCATCAGTGTCGCCGGGACAGTAGCCACCGGGGAGCTGTTTTTT.